A selection of T cell receptor beta chains follows, all from one sample in a study of blood T cell repertoires in COVID-19. Generated by immunoSEQ multiplex PCR, the TCRdb table keeps only in-frame clones and is missing some. The sample gives around 280,000 clones, 85% to 90% of which show up once; around 1.7% is in the top ten. The sample was PBMCs or T cells enriched from blood (not recorded which). These receptors all come from a woman aged 18-29 years with acute COVID-19. Both conserved end residues are part of each CDR3. Each record gives: clone size, V gene, D gene, J gene, CDR3 DNA, CDR3 protein. The D gene is left open where the match is weak. Size is stated for part of the rows, as once, few or many counts, or as a class when the clone is expanded.

clone size: .
V gene: TRBV7-9
D gene: TRBD2
J gene: TRBJ2-2
CDR3 DNA: TGTGCCAGCAGCTTACCCGGACTAGCGGCGGGCACCGGGGAGCTGTTTTTT
CDR3 protein: CASSLPGLAAGTGELFF

clone size: .
V gene: TRBV4-2
D gene: TRBD2
J gene: TRBJ2-1
CDR3 DNA: TGTGCCAGCAGCCAAAAACCGGGACTAGCGTCCTACAATGAGCAGTTCTTC
CDR3 protein: CASSQKPGLASYNEQFF

clone size: .
V gene: TRBV11-2
D gene: TRBD2
J gene: TRBJ2-1
CDR3 DNA: TGTGCCAGCAGCTTAGGATTAGCGGGAATTAATGAGCAGTTCTTC
CDR3 protein: CASSLGLAGINEQFF

clone size: .
V gene: TRBV6-4
D gene: TRBD2
J gene: TRBJ2-5
CDR3 DNA: TGTGCCAGAGAAACCTTAGTAGCGGGGCACCTCCTTACCCAGTACTTC
CDR3 protein: CARETLVAGHLLTQYF

clone size: .
V gene: TRBV12-5
D gene: .
J gene: TRBJ2-1
CDR3 DNA: TGTGCTAGTGGTTTGGTACTTGTGTCCTCGTACAATGAGCAGTTCTTC
CDR3 protein: CASGLVLVSSYNEQFF

clone size: .
V gene: TRBV28
D gene: .
J gene: TRBJ2-5
CDR3 DNA: TGTGCCAGCATGGTCGGGGCGGGACCACAAGAGACCCAGTACTTC
CDR3 protein: CASMVGAGPQETQYF

clone size: .
V gene: TRBV19
D gene: TRBD1
J gene: TRBJ1-1
CDR3 DNA: TGTGCCAGTAGTATTCTGGACAGGGGGCGGAACACTGAAGCTTTCTTT
CDR3 protein: CASSILDRGRNTEAFF

clone size: .
V gene: TRBV28
D gene: TRBD2
J gene: TRBJ2-1
CDR3 DNA: TGTGCCAGCAGTTTAGCGACTAGCGGGAGGGGTAATGAGCAGTTCTTC
CDR3 protein: CASSLATSGRGNEQFF

clone size: .
V gene: TRBV11-1
D gene: TRBD1
J gene: TRBJ1-6
CDR3 DNA: TGTGCCAGCAGCCGGGACAGGGGGCGCACTTCACCCCTCCACTTT
CDR3 protein: CASSRDRGRTSPLHF

clone size: .
V gene: TRBV10-1
D gene: .
J gene: TRBJ2-5
CDR3 DNA: TGCGCCAGCAGTGAGTCATCTTCCCTGGGCGCAACGGAGACCCAGTACTTC
CDR3 protein: CASSESSSLGATETQYF

clone size: .
V gene: TRBV30
D gene: TRBD1
J gene: TRBJ2-7
CDR3 DNA: TGTGCCTGGAGTGTAGTGGGACAGCTGAGCTACGAGCAGTACTTC
CDR3 protein: CAWSVVGQLSYEQYF

clone size: .
V gene: TRBV6-5
D gene: TRBD1
J gene: TRBJ2-1
CDR3 DNA: TGTGCCAGCAGTCCCTGGGACAGCTCCTACAATGAGCAGTTCTTC
CDR3 protein: CASSPWDSSYNEQFF

clone size: .
V gene: TRBV30
D gene: .
J gene: TRBJ2-7
CDR3 DNA: TGTGCCTGGAGCTCTTTCGCGGCGGGCTACGAGCAGTACTTC
CDR3 protein: CAWSSFAAGYEQYF

clone size: .
V gene: TRBV7-9
D gene: TRBD1
J gene: TRBJ1-1
CDR3 DNA: TGTGCCAGCAGCTTAGGGGACAGGAGTGGAACTGAAGCTTTCTTT
CDR3 protein: CASSLGDRSGTEAFF

clone size: .
V gene: TRBV5-6
D gene: .
J gene: TRBJ2-7
CDR3 DNA: TGTGCCAGCAGCTTGGGCGTGTCATTCTACGAGCAGTACTTC
CDR3 protein: CASSLGVSFYEQYF

clone size: .
V gene: TRBV5-8
D gene: TRBD1
J gene: TRBJ2-5
CDR3 DNA: TGTGCCAGCATCGACAGGGGGCTGGAGACCCAGTACTTC
CDR3 protein: CASIDRGLETQYF

clone size: once
V gene: TRBV5-6
D gene: .
J gene: TRBJ1-2
CDR3 DNA: TGTGCCAGCAGCTTGGGGGCAGGGCCAGCCTTATATGGCTACACCTTC
CDR3 protein: CASSLGAGPALYGYTF

clone size: .
V gene: TRBV9
D gene: TRBD2
J gene: TRBJ2-2
CDR3 DNA: TGTGCCAGCAGCGAACCTAGCGGGAGTGACTTTGGCGGGGAGCTGTTTTTT
CDR3 protein: CASSEPSGSDFGGELFF

clone size: few
V gene: TRBV5-5
D gene: .
J gene: TRBJ1-1
CDR3 DNA: TGTGCCAGCAACCCTAGAAGGGGATGGGCTGAAGCTTTCTTT
CDR3 protein: CASNPRRGWAEAFF

clone size: .
V gene: TRBV6-2/TRBV6-3
D gene: TRBD2
J gene: TRBJ2-4
CDR3 DNA: TGTGCCAGCAGTTACTCTGTCCTAGCGGGAAAAAACATTCAGTACTTC
CDR3 protein: CASSYSVLAGKNIQYF

clone size: .
V gene: TRBV11-2
D gene: .
J gene: TRBJ2-1
CDR3 DNA: TGTGCCAGCAGCTTAGGACGGAAAGCGCGAGGGCCGATTACTGAGCAGTTCTTC
CDR3 protein: CASSLGRKARGPITEQFF

clone size: .
V gene: TRBV7-9
D gene: TRBD2
J gene: TRBJ2-1
CDR3 DNA: TGTGCCAGCAGCCCCATAGCGGGATTGCACAATGAGCAGTTCTTC
CDR3 protein: CASSPIAGLHNEQFF

clone size: few
V gene: TRBV10-1
D gene: TRBD2
J gene: TRBJ2-2
CDR3 DNA: TGCGCCAGCAGTGCCGGACTAGCGGGGAACACCGGGGAGCTGTTTTTT
CDR3 protein: CASSAGLAGNTGELFF